Following are 19 T cell receptor beta chains from one sample sequenced in a study of breast tumors, draining lymph nodes, adjacent tissues. TCRdb re-derived calls from the multiplex PCR reads in MiXCR, one entry per CDR3 protein. Here the sample spans around 140,000 distinct CDR3 sequences, 20% to 25% being singletons. Breast cancer patients provided tissue from their axillary draining lymph nodes. The sequenced material came from axillary lymph node tissue. The origin of the receptors is a female donor with breast cancer. Some clones in this sample may be carry-over from other donors' samples.

Concerning this clonotype itself: Since a much larger clone is just one base distant, this may be a read error. The chain is built from TRBV29-1 and TRBJ2-6; D perhaps matches TRBD1 (6 bases). Germline V gene sequence: CDR1 SQVTM, CDR2 ANQGSEA. The CDR3 contains 14 residues. CDR3 sequence: CSAKTGSGANVRTF. DNA for the CDR3: TGCAGCGCTAAAACAGGGTCTGGGGCCAACGTCCGGACTTTC.

The gene calls are TRBV15 and TRBJ2-7; TRBD1 is a possible D gene (6 bases). Germline CDR1 and CDR2: LNHNV and YYDKDF (reference sequence). This CDR3 is 14 amino acids long. Between the trimmed V and J ends, which lost 3 bases and 2 bases, there was a span of 11 bases. As DNA, the CDR3 is TGTGCCACCAGCAGTGAGGGGGATACCTACGAGCAGTACTTC. Amino acid sequence: CATSSEGDTYEQYF.

This clonotype was seen repeatedly, ten times or more. In DNA, the CDR3 is TGTGCCAGCAGTGACGGGGCAGGGGGCTTTTCACCCCTCCACTTT. Its translation is CASSDGAGGFSPLHF. The chain couples TRBV2 to TRBJ1-6; 8 positions match TRBD1. With 3 bases clipped from V and 9 bases from J, the junction kept 7 bases outside the gene matches. Germline CDR1 SNHLY, CDR2 FYNNEI. This CDR3 comprises 15 residues.

Many counts were recorded for this clonotype. The chain links TRBV5-4 to TRBJ2-2, with D maybe TRBD2 (6 bases). The germline V and J ends were trimmed by 4 bases and 7 bases, with 11 bases remaining between them. This CDR3 spans 13 amino acids. Per germline, CDR1 SGHNT and CDR2 YYREEE (reference sequence). The CDR3 sequence is CASSPGTGGELFF. DNA for the CDR3: TGTGCCAGCAGCCCCGGGACTGGCGGGGAGCTGTTTTTT.

As concerns this clonotype: A read error is possible here, since a much larger clone lies one base away. The chain employs TRBV15 and TRBJ2-5; no clear D. CDR1 LNHNV and CDR2 YYDKDF come from the germline V gene (reference sequence). This CDR3 is 12 amino acids long. The CDR3 nucleotides read TGTGCCACCGGCAGAGATAGAGAGACCCAGTACTTC. As protein: CATGRDRETQYF.

The table lists this clonotype with many counts. V and J are TRBV7-2 and TRBJ2-7; 9 positions agree with TRBD2. In germline, CDR1 is SGHTA, CDR2 FQGNSA. The CDR3 totals 14 residues. The V segment lost 5 bases and the J segment 4 bases; nucleotides outside the gene matches: 6. DNA of the CDR3: TGTGCCAGCAGCCGCGGGAGGGTTGGGTACGAGCAGTACTTC. This sequence encodes CASSRGRVGYEQYF.

In this sample, this clonotype turned up many times. The V gene is TRBV30, the J gene TRBJ2-1; D is possibly TRBD2 (7 bases). With 3 bases removed from V and 0 bases from J, the gap between germline ends came to 12 bases. CDR1 is GTSNPN, CDR2 SVGIG, per germline (reference sequence). This CDR3 spans 15 amino acids. The CDR3 nucleotides read TGTGCCTGGAGGGGGGGGCGCAGCTCCTACAATGAGCAGTTCTTC. This encodes CAWRGGRSSYNEQFF.

As for this clonotype: A much bigger clone sits one base away, suggesting this may be a read error. This sequence joins TRBV2 and TRBJ1-5; maybe TRBD1 (5 bases). Germline-derived CDR1 and CDR2 are SNHLY and FYNNEI. The CDR3 runs 15 residues. Here the CDR3 reads CACSEVRQPNQPQHF. The DNA for the CDR3 is TGTGCCTGCAGTGAGGTCAGACAGCCCAATCAGCCCCAGCATTTT.

This clonotype was counted ten times or more. The chain employs TRBV20-1 and TRBJ2-3, with 9 nucleotides matching TRBD2. The CDR3 totals 17 residues. Germline assignment: CDR1 DFQATT and CDR2 SNEGSKA (reference sequence). After removal of 3 bases from V and 4 bases from J, the junction contained 14 bases not matched to a gene. The chain's CDR3 is CSASKAASGKSPDTQYF. The CDR3 DNA sequence: TGCAGTGCTAGTAAAGCGGCTAGCGGGAAAAGCCCAGATACGCAGTATTTT.

With regard to this clonotype: A read error may be the cause here, since a much bigger clone is one base away. The rearrangement links TRBV29-1 to TRBJ2-1, with D uncertain. Looked up from germline, CDR1 is SQVTM and CDR2 is ANQGSEA. V was pared by 4 bases and J by 7 bases, with 5 bases between. The CDR3 loop spans 10 amino acids. The CDR3: CSVGGNEQFF. Written as DNA, the CDR3 is TGCAGCGTTGGTGGAAATGAGCAGTTCTTC.

Many counts were recorded for this clonotype. The CDR3 bases are TGTGCCAGCAGGAAACGGGACAGGGTGAACAATGAGCAGTTCTTC. Translating it yields CASRKRDRVNNEQFF. V is TRBV28 and J is TRBJ2-1; 9 bases match TRBD1. The CDR3 runs 15 residues. CDR1 MDHEN and CDR2 SYDVKM come from the germline V gene. The J segment lost 5 bases and the V segment lost 6 bases, leaving 8 bases of the junction unmatched.

This clonotype has at least ten counts. V is TRBV7-2 and J is TRBJ1-2; D not certain. Germline CDR1 reads SGHTA; CDR2 reads FQGNSA. CDR3 length: 15 amino acids. V lost 1 base, J lost 4 bases, and 13 bases lay in between. The CDR3 coding sequence is TGTGCCAGCAGCTTAGTTGGCGGTGCTAGCTATGGCTACACCTTC. The encoded protein is CASSLVGGASYGYTF.

This clonotype appeared many times. DNA for the CDR3: TGTGCCAGCAGCTTGCGGGGCATGTACAATGAGCAGTTCTTC. Protein: CASSLRGMYNEQFF. The rearrangement uses TRBV11-3 and TRBJ2-1, with D perhaps TRBD2 (6 bases). The V and J ends lost 3 bases and 4 bases respectively, with 10 bases between them. CDR3 length equals 14 residues. Germline V gene data show CDR1 as SGHNT and CDR2 as YENEEA.

As regards this clonotype: This sequence may be a read error, since a much larger clone differs from it by one base. The chain is built from TRBV5-1 and TRBJ2-3; D remains unclear. The V gene's germline CDR1 is SGHRS and CDR2 YFSETQ. The CDR3 has 14 residues. CDR3 sequence reads: CVSRSISSTDTQYF. DNA for the CDR3: TGCGTCAGCAGGAGCATCTCTAGCACAGATACGCAGTATTTT.

The chain joins TRBV27 to TRBJ2-2; tentative D call: TRBD2 (7 bases). V lost 4 bases and J 4 bases, leaving 10 bases between the germline ends. This CDR3 comprises 14 residues. Germline CDR1 and CDR2: MNHEY and SMNVEV (reference sequence). CDR3 residues: CASSWGGGTGELFF. The CDR3 nucleotides read TGTGCCAGCAGTTGGGGAGGGGGCACCGGGGAGCTGTTTTTT.

This clonotype is medium-sized. V gene TRBV2 combines with J gene TRBJ2-1, with 10 bases fitting TRBD2. The CDR3 length is 17 residues. From germline, CDR1 is SNHLY and CDR2 FYNNEI. With 8 bases clipped from V and 0 bases from J, the junction kept 10 bases outside the gene matches. This CDR3 reads CASASGRAFGSYNEQFF. In DNA, the CDR3 is TGTGCCAGCGCCAGCGGGAGGGCCTTTGGCTCCTACAATGAGCAGTTCTTC.

This clonotype was seen many times. The CDR3 reads CASSQPGDTQYF. The CDR3 DNA reads TGTGCCAGCAGCCAACCGGGGGATACGCAGTATTTT. The chain employs TRBV14 and TRBJ2-3; D perhaps matches TRBD2 (5 bases). CDR1 and CDR2 from the germline V gene are SGHDN and FVKESK. The CDR3 has 12 residues. V lost 2 bases and J 6 bases, leaving 6 bases between the germline ends. The variable domain in full, with the rest retrieved from reference TRBV14 and TRBJ2-3, is EAGVTQFPSHSVIEKGQTVTLRCDPISGHDNLYWYRRVMGKEIKFLLHFVKESKQDESGMPNNRFLAERTGGTYSTLKVQPAELEDSGVYFCASSQPGDTQYFGPGTRLTVL.

This clonotype appeared many times. The V gene is TRBV6-5, the J gene TRBJ2-7; 9 nucleotides line up with TRBD1. This CDR3 has 14 residues. CDR1 MNHEY and CDR2 SVGAGI come from the germline V gene. V shed 2 bases, J shed 4 bases, and the junction held 3 bases outside the gene matches. CDR3 nucleotides: TGTGCCAGCAGTTACCGGGACAGGGCGTACGAGCAGTACTTC. It yields the protein CASSYRDRAYEQYF.

This clonotype showed up just a few times. An end of the junction does not agree with germline; a read error may underlie this. The chain links TRBV7-9 to TRBJ1-2, with D hard to call. Looked up from germline, CDR1 is SEHNR and CDR2 is FQNEAQ (reference sequence). The CDR3 length is 12 residues. This chain's CDR3 is CAGSRDTYGYTF. For the CDR3, the DNA is TGTGCCGGCAGCCGCGACACCTATGGCTACACCTTC.